This TCR beta chain was sequenced in a study of blood T cells in healthy people across ages. This clonotype was seen only a few times. The antigen is undetermined. Study-wide results and caveats: Whereas aged donors had fewer naive CD4+ cells, long-lived donors had more of them and higher diversity. While age rose, TCR beta diversity per million T cells dropped in a roughly linear way.

A second PCR, run for about 7 to 12 cycles, used a sample-barcoded 5' primer plus a J-beta primer mix. Per-sample output comprised a minimum of 3 million paired-end reads containing CDR3. MiXCR, run by TCRdb on the 5' RACE reads, gives a single entry per CDR3 protein. The table records about 400,000 distinct CDR3 sequences, 50% to 60% of them present only once. Germline CDR1 is SEHNR and CDR2 is FQNEAQ (reference sequence). The CDR3 spans 15 residues. Trimming at V came to 5 bases and at J to 7 bases, leaving 7 bases not matched to a gene. Sequenced input: blood. The TCR was taken from a man aged 60 to 75 in good health. The V call is TRBV7-9, the J call TRBJ2-7, with 14 bases lining up with TRBD2. CDR3 sequence (DNA): TGTGCCAGCAGCCCAGGGACTAGCGGGAGTGGGGAGCAGTACTTC. It codes for CASSPGTSGSGEQYF.